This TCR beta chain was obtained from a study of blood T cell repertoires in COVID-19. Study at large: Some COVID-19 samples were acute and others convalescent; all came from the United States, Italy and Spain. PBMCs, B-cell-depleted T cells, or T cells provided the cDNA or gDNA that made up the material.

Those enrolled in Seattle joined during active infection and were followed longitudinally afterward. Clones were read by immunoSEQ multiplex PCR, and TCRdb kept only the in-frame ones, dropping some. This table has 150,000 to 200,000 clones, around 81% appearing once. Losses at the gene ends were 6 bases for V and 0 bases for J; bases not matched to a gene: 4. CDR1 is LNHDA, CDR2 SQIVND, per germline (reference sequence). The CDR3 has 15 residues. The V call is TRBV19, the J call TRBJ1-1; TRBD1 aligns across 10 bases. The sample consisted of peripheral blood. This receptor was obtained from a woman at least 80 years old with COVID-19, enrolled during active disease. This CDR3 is CASRATGGMNTEAFF. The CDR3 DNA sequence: TGTGCCAGTAGAGCGACAGGGGGCATGAACACTGAAGCTTTCTTT.